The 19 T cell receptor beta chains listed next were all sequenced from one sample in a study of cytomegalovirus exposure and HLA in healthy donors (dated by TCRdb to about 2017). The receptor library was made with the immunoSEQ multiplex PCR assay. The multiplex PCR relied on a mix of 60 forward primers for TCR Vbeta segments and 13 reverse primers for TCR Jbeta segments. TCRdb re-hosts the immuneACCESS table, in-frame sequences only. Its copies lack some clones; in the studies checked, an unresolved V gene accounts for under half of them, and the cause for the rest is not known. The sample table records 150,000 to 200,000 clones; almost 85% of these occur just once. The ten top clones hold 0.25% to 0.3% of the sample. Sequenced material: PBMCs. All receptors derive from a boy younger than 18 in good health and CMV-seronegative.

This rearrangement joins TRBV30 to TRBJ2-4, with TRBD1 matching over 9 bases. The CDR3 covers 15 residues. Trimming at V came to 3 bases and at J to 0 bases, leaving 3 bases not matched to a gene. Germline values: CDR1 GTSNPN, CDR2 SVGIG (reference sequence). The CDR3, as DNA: TGTGCCTGGAGCCCGACAGGGGGAGCCAAAAACATTCAGTACTTC. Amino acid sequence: CAWSPTGGAKNIQYF.

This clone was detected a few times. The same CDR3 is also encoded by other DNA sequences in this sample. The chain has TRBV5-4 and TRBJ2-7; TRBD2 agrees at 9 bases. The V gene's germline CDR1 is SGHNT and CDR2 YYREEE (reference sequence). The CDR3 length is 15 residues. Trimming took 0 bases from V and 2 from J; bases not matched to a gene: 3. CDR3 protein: CASSLGLAGTYEQYF. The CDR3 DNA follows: TGTGCCAGCAGCTTGGGTCTAGCGGGGACCTACGAGCAGTACTTC.

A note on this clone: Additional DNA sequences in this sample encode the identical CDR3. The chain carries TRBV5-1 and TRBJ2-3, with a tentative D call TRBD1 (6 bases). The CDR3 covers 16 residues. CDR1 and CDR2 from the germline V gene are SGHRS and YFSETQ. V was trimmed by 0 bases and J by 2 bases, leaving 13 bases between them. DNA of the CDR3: TGCGCCAGCAGCTTGGCCTGGGACACAGCCACAGATACGCAGTATTTT. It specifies CASSLAWDTATDTQYF.

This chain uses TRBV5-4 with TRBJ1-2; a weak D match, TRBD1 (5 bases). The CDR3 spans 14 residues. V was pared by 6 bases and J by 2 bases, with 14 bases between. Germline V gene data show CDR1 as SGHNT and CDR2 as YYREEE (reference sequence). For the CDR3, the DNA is TGTGCCAGCACCCCCGAGGACAAAAACTATGGCTACACCTTC. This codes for CASTPEDKNYGYTF.

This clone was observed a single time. The DNA for the CDR3 is TGTGCCAGCAGCCTCAGGAGCGGGGTCCGAGAGACCCAGTACTTC. Translation gives CASSLRSGVRETQYF. The chain has TRBV9 and TRBJ2-5; 7 bases fit TRBD2. The CDR3 covers 15 residues. Germline V gene lookup returns CDR1 SGDLS and CDR2 YYNGEE. The junction had 10 bases not matched to a gene; V was cut back by 4 bases and J by 4 bases.

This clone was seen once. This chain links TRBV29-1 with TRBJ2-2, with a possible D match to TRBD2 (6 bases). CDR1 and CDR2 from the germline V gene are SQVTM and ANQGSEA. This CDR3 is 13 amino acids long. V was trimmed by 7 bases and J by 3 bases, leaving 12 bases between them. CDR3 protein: CSALWGDTGELFF. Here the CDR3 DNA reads TGCAGCGCCCTTTGGGGGGACACCGGGGAGCTGTTTTTT.

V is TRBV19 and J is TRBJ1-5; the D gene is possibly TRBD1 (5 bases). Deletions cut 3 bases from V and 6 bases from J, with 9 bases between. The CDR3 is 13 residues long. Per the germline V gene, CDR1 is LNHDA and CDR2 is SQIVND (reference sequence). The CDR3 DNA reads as TGTGCCAGTAGTATGTTGGGGCCTCAGCCCCAGCATTTT. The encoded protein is CASSMLGPQPQHF.

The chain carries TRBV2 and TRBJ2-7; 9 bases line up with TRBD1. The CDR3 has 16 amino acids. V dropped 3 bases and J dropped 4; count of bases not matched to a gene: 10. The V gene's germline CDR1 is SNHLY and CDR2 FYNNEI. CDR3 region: CASSDWTGDLRYEQYF. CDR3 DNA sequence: TGTGCCAGCAGTGATTGGACAGGGGACCTCAGGTACGAGCAGTACTTC.

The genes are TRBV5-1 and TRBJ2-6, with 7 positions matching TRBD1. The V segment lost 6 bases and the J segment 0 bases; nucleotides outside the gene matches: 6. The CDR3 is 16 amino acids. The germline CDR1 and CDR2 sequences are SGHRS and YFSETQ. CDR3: CASNPGQFSGANVLTF. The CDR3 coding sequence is TGCGCCAGCAACCCGGGACAGTTCTCTGGGGCCAACGTCCTGACTTTC.

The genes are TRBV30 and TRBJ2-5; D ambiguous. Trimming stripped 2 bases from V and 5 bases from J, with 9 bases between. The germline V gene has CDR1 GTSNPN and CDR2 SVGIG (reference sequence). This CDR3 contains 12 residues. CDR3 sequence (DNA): TGTGCCTGGAGTCCCATCCCCGAGACCCAGTACTTC. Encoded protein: CAWSPIPETQYF.

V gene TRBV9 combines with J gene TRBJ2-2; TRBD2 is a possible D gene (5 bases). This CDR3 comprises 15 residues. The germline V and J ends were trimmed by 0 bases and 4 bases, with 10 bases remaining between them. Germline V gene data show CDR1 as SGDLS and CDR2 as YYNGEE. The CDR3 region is CASSVDGVRTGELFF. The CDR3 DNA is TGTGCCAGCAGCGTAGACGGGGTGCGCACCGGGGAGCTGTTTTTT.

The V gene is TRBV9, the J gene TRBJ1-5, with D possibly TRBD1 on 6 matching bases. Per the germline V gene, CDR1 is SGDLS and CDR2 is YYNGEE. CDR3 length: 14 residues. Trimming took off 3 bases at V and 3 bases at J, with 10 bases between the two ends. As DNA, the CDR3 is TGTGCCAGCAGCGATACAGGGACCAATCAGCCCCAGCATTTT. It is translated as CASSDTGTNQPQHF.

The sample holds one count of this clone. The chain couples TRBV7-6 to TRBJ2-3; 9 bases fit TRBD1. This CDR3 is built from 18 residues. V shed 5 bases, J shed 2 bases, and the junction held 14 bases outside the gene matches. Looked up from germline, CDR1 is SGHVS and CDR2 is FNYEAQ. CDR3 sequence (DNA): TGTGCCAGCAGCCAGAAGGGACAGGGCGACCAAGCCACAGATACGCAGTATTTT. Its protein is CASSQKGQGDQATDTQYF.

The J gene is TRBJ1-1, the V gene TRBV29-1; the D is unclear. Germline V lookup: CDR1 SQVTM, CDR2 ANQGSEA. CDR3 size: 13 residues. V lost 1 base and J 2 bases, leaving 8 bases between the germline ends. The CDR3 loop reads CSVEGGINTEAFF. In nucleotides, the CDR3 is TGCAGCGTTGAAGGAGGGATTAACACTGAAGCTTTCTTT.

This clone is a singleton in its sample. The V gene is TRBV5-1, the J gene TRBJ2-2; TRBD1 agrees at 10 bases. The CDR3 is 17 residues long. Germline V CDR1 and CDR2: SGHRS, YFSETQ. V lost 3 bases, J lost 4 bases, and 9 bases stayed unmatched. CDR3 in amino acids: CASSYDLRDRGTGELFF. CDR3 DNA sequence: TGCGCCAGCAGCTACGACCTCCGGGACAGGGGCACCGGGGAGCTGTTTTTT.

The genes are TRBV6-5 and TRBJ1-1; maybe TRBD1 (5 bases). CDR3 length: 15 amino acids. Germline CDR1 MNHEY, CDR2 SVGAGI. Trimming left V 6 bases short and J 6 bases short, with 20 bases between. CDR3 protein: CASRGRWGVAAEAFF. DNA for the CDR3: TGTGCCAGCAGGGGCCGATGGGGGGTCGCGGCTGAAGCTTTCTTT.

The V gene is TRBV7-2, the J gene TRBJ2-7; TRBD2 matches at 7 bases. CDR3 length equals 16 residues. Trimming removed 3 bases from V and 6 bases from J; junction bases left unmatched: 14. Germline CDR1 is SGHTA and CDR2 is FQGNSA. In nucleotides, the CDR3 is TGTGCCAGCAGCTTTAATGCTTTCGGAGCGGGACTCGAGCAGTACTTC. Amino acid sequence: CASSFNAFGAGLEQYF.

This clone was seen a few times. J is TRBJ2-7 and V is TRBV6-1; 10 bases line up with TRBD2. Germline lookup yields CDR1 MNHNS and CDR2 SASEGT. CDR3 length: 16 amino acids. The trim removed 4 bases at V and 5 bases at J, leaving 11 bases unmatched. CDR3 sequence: CASSAYPSGGRDEQYF. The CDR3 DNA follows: TGTGCCAGCAGTGCATACCCTAGCGGGGGTCGCGACGAGCAGTACTTC.

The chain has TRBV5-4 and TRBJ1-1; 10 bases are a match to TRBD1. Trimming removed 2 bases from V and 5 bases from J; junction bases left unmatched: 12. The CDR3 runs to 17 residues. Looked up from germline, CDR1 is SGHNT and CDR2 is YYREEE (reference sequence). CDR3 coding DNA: TGTGCCAGCAGCTTTCCTGGGACAGGGGTCTCGGAGACTGAAGCTTTCTTT. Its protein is CASSFPGTGVSETEAFF.